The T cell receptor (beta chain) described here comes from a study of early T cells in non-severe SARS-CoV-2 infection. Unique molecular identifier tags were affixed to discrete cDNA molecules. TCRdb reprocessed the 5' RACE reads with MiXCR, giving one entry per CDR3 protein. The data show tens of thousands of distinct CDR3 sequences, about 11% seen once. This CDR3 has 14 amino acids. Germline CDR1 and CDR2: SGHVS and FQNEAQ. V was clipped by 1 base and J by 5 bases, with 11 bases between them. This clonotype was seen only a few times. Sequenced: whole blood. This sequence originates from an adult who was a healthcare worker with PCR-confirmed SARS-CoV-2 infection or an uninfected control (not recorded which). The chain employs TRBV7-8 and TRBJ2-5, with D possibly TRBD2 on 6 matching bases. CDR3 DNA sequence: TGTGCCAGCAGCTTAGAAGCTAGCGAGGAGACCCAGTACTTC. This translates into CASSLEASEETQYF.